This TCR beta chain is drawn from a study of blood T cells in healthy people across ages. In this sample, this clonotype turned up a few times. Trimming cost V 6 bases and J 5 bases; bases outside gene matches: 11. This CDR3 has 16 amino acids. Germline V gene sequence: CDR1 DFQATT, CDR2 SNEGSKA (reference sequence). A sample-barcoded 5' primer and a J-beta primer mix were used in a second PCR of roughly 7 to 11 cycles. One entry per CDR3 protein, called by TCRdb with MiXCR from the 5' RACE reads. The table records hundreds of thousands of distinct CDR3 sequences, approximately 30% of them present only once.

Sample: blood. The V call is TRBV20-1, the J call TRBJ2-3; 13 bases line up with TRBD2. The TCR sequence derives from a woman aged 80 or over in good health. CDR3 residues: CSAPRTSGRGLDTQYF. The CDR3 coding sequence is TGCAGTGCCCCGCGGACTAGCGGGAGAGGTTTAGATACGCAGTATTTT.